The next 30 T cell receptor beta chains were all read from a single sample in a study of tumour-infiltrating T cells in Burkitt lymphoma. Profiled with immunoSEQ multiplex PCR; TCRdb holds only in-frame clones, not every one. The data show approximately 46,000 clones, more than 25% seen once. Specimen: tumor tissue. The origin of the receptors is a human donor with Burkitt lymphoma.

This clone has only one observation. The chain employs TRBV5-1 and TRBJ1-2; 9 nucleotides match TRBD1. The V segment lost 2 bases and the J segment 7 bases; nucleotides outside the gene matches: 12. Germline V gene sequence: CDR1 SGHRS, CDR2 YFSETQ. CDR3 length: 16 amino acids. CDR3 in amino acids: CASSFRQGVAAGGYTF. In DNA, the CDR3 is TGCGCCAGCAGCTTCCGACAGGGGGTAGCCGCGGGTGGCTACACCTTC.

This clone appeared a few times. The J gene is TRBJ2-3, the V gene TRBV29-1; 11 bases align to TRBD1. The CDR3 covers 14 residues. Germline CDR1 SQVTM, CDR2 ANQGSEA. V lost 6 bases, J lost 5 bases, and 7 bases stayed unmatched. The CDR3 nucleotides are TGCAGCGTCCGGACAGGGGGCGGGGGAGATACGCAGTATTTT. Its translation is CSVRTGGGGDTQYF.

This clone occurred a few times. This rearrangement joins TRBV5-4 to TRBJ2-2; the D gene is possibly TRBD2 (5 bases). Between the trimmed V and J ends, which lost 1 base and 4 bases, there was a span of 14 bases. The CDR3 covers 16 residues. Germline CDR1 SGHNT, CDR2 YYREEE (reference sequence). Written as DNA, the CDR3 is TGTGCCAGCAGCTTGCCCCCGATGGGGAGCACCGGGGAGCTGTTTTTT. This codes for CASSLPPMGSTGELFF.

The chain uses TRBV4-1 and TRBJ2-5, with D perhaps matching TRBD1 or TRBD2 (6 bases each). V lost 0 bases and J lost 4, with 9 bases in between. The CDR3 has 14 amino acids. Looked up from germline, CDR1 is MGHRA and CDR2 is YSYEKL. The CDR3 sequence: CASSQDGGRETQYF. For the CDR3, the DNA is TGCGCCAGCAGCCAAGATGGGGGGCGAGAGACCCAGTACTTC.

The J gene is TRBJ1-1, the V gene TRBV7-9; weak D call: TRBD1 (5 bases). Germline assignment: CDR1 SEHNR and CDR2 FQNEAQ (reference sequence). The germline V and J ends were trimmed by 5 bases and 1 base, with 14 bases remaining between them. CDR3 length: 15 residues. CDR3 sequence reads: CASSRMTASNTEAFF. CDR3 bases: TGTGCCAGCAGCCGCATGACAGCCTCGAACACTGAAGCTTTCTTT.

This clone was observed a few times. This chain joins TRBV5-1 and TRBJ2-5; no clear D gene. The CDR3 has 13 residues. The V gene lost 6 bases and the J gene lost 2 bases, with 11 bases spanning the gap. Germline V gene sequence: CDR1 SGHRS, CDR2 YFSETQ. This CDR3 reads CASNWGSQETQYF. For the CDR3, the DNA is TGCGCCAGCAACTGGGGAAGTCAAGAGACCCAGTACTTC.

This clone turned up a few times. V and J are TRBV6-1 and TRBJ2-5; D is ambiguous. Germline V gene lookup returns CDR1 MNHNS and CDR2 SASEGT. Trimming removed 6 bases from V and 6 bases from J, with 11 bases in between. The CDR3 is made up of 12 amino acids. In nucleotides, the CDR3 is TGTGCCAGCAGGGGTAGTGGCAAGACCCAGTACTTC. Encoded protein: CASRGSGKTQYF.

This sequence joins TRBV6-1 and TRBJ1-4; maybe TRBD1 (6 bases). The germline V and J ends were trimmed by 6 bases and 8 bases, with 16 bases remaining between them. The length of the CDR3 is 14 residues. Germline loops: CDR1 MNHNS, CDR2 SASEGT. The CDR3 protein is CASRMGGQGEKLFF. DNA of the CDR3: TGTGCCAGCAGGATGGGGGGGCAGGGGGAAAAACTGTTTTTT.

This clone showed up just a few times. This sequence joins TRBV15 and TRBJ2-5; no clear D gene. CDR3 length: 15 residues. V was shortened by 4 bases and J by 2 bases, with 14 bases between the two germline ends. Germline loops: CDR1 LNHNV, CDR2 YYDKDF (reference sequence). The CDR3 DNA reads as TGTGCCACCAGCACCCTAATTCGGCAGCAAGAGACCCAGTACTTC. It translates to CATSTLIRQQETQYF. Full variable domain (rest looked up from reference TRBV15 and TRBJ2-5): DAMVIQNPRYQVTQFGKPVTLSCSQTLNHNVMYWYQQKSSQAPKLLFHYYDKDFNNEADTPDNFQSRRPNTSFCFLDIRSPGLGDTAMYLCATSTLIRQQETQYFGPGTRLLVL.

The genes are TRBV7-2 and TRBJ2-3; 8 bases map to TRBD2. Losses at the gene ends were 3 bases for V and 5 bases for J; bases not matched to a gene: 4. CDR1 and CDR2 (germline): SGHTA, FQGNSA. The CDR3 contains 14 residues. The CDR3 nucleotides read TGTGCCAGCAGCTTGGGACTAGGAGTAGATACGCAGTATTTT. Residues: CASSLGLGVDTQYF.

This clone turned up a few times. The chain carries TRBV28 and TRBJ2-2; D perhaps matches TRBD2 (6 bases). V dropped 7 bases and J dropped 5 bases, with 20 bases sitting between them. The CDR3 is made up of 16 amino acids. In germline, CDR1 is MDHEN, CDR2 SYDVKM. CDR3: CASKAPGDVGTGELFF. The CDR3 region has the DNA TGTGCCAGCAAGGCCCCGGGGGATGTAGGAACCGGGGAGCTGTTTTTT.

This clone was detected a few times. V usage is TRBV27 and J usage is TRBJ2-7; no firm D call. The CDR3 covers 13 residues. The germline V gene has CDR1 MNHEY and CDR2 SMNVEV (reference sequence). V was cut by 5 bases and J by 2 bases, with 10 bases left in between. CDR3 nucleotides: TGTGCCAGCAGTCGGACGGGCCCCTACGAGCAGTACTTC. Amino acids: CASSRTGPYEQYF.

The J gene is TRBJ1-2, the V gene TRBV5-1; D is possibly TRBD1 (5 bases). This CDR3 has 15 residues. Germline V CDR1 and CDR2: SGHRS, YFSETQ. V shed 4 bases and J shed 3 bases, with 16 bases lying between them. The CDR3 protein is CASSPGGGWDYGYTF. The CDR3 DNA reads TGCGCCAGCAGCCCCGGGGGGGGTTGGGACTATGGCTACACCTTC.

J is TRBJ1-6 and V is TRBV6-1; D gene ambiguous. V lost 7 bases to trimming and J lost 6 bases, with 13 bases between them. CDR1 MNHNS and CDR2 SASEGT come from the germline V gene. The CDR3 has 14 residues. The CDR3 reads CASTEVSLNSPLHF. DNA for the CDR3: TGTGCCAGCACTGAGGTTTCCCTTAATTCACCCCTCCACTTT.

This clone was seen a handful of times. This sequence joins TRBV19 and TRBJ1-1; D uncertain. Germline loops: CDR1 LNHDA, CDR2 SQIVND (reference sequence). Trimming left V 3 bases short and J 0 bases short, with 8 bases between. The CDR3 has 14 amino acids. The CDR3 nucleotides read TGTGCCAGTAGTATTGGGCGGGTGAACACTGAAGCTTTCTTT. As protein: CASSIGRVNTEAFF. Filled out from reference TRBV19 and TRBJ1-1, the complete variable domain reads DGGITQSPKYLFRKEGQNVTLSCEQNLNHDAMYWYRQDPGQGLRLIYYSQIVNDFQKGDIAEGYSVSREKKESFPLTVTSAQKNPTAFYLCASSIGRVNTEAFFGQGTRLTVV.

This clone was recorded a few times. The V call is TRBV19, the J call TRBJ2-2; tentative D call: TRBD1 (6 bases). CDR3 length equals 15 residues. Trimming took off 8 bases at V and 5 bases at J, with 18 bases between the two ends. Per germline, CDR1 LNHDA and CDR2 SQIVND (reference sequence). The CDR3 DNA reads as TGTGCCAGTGGATCTTCACAGGGCCATACCGGGGAGCTGTTTTTT. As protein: CASGSSQGHTGELFF.

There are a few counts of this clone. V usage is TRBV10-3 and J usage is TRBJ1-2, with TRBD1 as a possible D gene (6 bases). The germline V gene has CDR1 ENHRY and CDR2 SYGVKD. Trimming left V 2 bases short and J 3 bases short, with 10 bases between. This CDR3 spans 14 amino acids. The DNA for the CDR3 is TGTGCCATCAGTGAGGGGGGGACATACTATGGCTACACCTTC. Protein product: CAISEGGTYYGYTF.

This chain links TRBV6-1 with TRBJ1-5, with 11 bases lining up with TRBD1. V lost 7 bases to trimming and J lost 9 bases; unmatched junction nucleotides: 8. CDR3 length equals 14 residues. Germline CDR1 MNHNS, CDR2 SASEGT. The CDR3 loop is CASITGTGGGPQHF. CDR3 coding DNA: TGTGCCAGCATTACAGGGACAGGGGGTGGGCCCCAGCATTTT.

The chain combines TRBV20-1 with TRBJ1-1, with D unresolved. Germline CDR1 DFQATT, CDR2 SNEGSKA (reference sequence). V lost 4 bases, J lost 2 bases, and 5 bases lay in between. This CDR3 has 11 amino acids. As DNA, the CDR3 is TGCAGTGCTAAGGGTAACACTGAAGCTTTCTTT. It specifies CSAKGNTEAFF.

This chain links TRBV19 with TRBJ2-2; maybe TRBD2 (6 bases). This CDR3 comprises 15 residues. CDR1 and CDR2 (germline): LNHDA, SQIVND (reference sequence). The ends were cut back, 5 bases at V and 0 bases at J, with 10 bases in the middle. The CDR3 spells CASSPGTANTGELFF. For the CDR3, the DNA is TGTGCCAGTAGTCCAGGGACTGCGAACACCGGGGAGCTGTTTTTT.

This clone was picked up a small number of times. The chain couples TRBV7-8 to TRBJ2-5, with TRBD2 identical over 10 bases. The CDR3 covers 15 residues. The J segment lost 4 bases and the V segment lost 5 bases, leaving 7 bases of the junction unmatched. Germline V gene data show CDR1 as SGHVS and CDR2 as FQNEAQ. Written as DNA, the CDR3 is TGTGCCAGCAGCCCAAGCGGGGGGGCCCTAGAGACCCAGTACTTC. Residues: CASSPSGGALETQYF.

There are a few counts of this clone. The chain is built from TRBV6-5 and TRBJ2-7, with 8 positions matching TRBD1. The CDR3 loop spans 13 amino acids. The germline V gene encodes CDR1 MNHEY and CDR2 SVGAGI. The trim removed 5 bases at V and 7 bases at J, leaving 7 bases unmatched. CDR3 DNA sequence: TGTGCCAGCAGTCAACGACAGGGGAGAGAGCAGTACTTC. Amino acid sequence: CASSQRQGREQYF.

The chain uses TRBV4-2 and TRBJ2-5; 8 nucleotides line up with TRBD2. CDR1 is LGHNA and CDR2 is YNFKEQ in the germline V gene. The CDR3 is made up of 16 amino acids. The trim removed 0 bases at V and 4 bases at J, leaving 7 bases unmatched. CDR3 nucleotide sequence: TGTGCCAGCAGCCAAGATCAAAGCCGGGGGGGAGAGACCCAGTACTTC. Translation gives CASSQDQSRGGETQYF.

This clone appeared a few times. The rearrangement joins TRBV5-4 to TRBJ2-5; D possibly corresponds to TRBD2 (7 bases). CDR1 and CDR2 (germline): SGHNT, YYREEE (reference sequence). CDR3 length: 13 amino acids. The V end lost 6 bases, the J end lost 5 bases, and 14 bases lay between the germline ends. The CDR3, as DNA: TGTGCCAGCAACGGCGGGGGCGCGGAGACCCAGTACTTC. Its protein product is CASNGGGAETQYF.

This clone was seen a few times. Here the CDR3 reads CASSLSGLAGVEHEQYF. The CDR3 nucleotides read TGTGCCAGCAGCTTGTCGGGACTAGCGGGGGTGGAGCACGAGCAGTACTTC. The V and J genes are TRBV7-8 and TRBJ2-7; TRBD2 aligns across 14 bases. V lost 3 bases to trimming and J lost 5 bases; unmatched junction nucleotides: 9. The CDR3 is 17 residues long. Looked up from germline, CDR1 is SGHVS and CDR2 is FQNEAQ.

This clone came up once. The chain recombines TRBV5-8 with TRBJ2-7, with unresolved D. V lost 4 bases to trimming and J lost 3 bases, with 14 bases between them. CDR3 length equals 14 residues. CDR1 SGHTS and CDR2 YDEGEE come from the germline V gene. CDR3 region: CASSDDLRSYEQYF. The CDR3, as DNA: TGTGCCAGCAGCGACGATCTCCGGAGCTACGAGCAGTACTTC.

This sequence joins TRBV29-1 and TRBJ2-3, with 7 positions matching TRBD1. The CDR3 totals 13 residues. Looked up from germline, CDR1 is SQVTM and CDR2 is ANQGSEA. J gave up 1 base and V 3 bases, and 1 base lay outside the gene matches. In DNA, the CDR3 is TGCAGCGTTGACACAGGGGGCACAGATACGCAGTATTTT. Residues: CSVDTGGTDTQYF.

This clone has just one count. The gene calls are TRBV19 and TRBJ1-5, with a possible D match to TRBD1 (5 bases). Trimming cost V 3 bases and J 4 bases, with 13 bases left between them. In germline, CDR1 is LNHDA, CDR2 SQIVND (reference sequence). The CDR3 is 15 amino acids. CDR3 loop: CASSIGQGDNQPQHF. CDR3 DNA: TGTGCCAGTAGTATCGGTCAGGGTGATAATCAGCCCCAGCATTTT.

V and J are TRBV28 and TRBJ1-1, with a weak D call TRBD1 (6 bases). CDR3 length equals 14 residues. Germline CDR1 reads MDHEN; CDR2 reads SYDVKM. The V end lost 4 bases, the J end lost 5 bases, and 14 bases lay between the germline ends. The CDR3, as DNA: TGTGCCAGCAGTTGGGGGGCAGGGAGGACTGAAGCTTTCTTT. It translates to CASSWGAGRTEAFF. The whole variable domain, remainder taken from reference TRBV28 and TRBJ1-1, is DVKVTQSSRYLVKRTGEKVFLECVQDMDHENMFWYRQDPGLGLRLIYFSYDVKMKEKGDIPEGYSVSREKKERFSLILESASTNQTSMYLCASSWGAGRTEAFFGQGTRLTVV.

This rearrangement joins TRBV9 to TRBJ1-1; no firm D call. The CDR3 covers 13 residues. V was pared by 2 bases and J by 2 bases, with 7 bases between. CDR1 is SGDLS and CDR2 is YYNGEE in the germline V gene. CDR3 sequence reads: CASSVGSNTEAFF. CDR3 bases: TGTGCCAGCAGCGTTGGCAGTAACACTGAAGCTTTCTTT.